This T cell receptor beta chain was recorded in a study of cytomegalovirus exposure and HLA in healthy donors. Germline values: CDR1 SGHDT, CDR2 YYEEEE. The ends were cut back, 0 bases at V and 7 bases at J, with 17 bases in the middle. CDR3 length: 16 residues. PCR amplification relied on 60 Vbeta primers (plus 13 Jbeta primers). Produced via immunoSEQ multiplex PCR; TCRdb's table is partial and in-frame only. This table has under 200,000 clones, approximately 77% appearing once. This clone was seen more than once but under ten times. The sample was PBMCs. The chain uses TRBV5-6 and TRBJ1-5; D gene unclear. This TCR was sampled from a man aged 18 to 29 in good health and CMV-seronegative. CDR3 bases: TGTGCCAGCAGCTTGGGGACCAGCTCGGGAGGGCAGCCCCAGCATTTT. This gives the protein CASSLGTSSGGQPQHF.